This T cell receptor beta chain was identified in a study of T cells after yellow fever vaccination. Study-level results: Primary-vaccination clones mostly resurfaced post-booster (about 95% CD4, approximately 89% CD8).

The CDR3 spans 15 residues. The germline CDR1 and CDR2 sequences are SGHTA and FQGNSA. Trimming cost V 6 bases and J 0 bases; bases outside gene matches: 5. This clonotype was seen many times. The antigen is unknown. TCRdb re-derived calls from the 5' RACE reads in MiXCR, one entry per CDR3 protein. This table has a few hundred thousand distinct CDR3 sequences, 5.2% appearing once. Here the sequenced sample was CD4+ T cells sorted from PBMCs, taken on the day of the yellow fever booster vaccination. This chain joins TRBV7-2 and TRBJ2-3; 8 nucleotides agree with TRBD1. The clonotype originates from a man aged 18 to 30 who received the YFV17D yellow fever vaccine. CDR3 sequence (DNA): TGTGCCAGCAGAGACAGGGGAATTAGCACAGATACGCAGTATTTT. The encoded protein is CASRDRGISTDTQYF.